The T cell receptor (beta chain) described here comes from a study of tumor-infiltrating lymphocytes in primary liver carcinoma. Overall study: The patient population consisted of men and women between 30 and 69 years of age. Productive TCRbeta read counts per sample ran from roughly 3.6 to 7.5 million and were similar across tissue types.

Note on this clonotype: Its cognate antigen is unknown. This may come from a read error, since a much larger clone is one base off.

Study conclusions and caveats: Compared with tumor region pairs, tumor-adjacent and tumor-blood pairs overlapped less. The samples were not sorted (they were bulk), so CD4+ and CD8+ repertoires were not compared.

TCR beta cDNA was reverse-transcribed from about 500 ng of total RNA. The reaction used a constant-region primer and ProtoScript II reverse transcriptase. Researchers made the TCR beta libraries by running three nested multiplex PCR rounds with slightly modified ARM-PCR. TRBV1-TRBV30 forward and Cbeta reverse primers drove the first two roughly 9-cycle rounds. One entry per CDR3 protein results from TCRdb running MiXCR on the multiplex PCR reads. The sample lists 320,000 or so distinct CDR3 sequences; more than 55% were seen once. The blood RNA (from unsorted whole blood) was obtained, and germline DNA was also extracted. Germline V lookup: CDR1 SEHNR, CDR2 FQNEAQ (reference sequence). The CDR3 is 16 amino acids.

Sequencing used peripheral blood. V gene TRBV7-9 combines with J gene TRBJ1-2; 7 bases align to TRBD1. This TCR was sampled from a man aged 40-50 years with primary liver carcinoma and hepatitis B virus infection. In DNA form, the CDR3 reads TGTGTCAGCAGCTTAGCGACTGAAGGGACAGCTTATGGCTACACCTTC. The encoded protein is CVSSLATEGTAYGYTF.